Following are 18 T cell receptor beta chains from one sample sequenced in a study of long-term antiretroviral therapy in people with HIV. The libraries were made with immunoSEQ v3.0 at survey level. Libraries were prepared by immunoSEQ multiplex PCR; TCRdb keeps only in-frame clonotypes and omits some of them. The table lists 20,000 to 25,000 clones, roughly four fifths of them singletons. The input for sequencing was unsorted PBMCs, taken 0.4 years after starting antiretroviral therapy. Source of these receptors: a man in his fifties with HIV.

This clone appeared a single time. The CDR3 nucleotides are TGTGCCAGCAGCTTGCCAGAGGAAAAACTGTTTTTT. Translated, it gives CASSLPEEKLFF. The chain employs TRBV5-4 and TRBJ1-4; D gene unclear. V lost 1 base, J lost 8 bases, and 6 bases lay in between. This CDR3 contains 12 residues. Germline V lookup: CDR1 SGHNT, CDR2 YYREEE (reference sequence).

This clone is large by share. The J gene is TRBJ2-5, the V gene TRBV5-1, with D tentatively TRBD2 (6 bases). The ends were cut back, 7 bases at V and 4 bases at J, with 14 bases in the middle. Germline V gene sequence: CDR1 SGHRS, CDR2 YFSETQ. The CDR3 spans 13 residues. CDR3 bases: TGCGCCAGCGCCGAAAGGAGGGCAGAGACCCAGTACTTC. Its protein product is CASAERRAETQYF.

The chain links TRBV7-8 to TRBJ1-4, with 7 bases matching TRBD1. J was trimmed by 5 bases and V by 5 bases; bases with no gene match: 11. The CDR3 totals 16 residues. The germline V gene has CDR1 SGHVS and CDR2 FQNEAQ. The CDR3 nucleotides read TGTGCCAGCAGCCCACGTACCGGGACAGAAAATGAAAAACTGTTTTTT. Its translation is CASSPRTGTENEKLFF.

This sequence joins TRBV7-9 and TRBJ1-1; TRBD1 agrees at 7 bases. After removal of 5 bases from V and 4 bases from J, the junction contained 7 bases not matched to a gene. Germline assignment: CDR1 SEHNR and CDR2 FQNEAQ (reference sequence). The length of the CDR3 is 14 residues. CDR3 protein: CASSPRQGGTEAFF. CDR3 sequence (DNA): TGTGCCAGCAGCCCCAGACAGGGTGGCACTGAAGCTTTCTTT.

CDR3: CASSYSLQAGNTIYF. The CDR3 region has the DNA TGTGCCAGCAGTTACTCGTTGCAGGCCGGGAACACCATATATTTT. The J gene is TRBJ1-3, the V gene TRBV6-6; D gene ambiguous. There are 15 residues in the CDR3. Trimming shortened V by 0 bases and J by 7 bases, and 13 bases separated the two germline ends. CDR1 and CDR2 from the germline V gene are MNHNY and SVGAGI (reference sequence).

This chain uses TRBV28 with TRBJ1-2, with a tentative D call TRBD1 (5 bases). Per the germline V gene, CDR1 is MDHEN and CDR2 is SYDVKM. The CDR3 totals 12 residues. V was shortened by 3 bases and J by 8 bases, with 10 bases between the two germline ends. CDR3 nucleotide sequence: TGTGCCAGCAGTTTGGGACTTAAGGGCTACACCTTC. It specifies CASSLGLKGYTF.

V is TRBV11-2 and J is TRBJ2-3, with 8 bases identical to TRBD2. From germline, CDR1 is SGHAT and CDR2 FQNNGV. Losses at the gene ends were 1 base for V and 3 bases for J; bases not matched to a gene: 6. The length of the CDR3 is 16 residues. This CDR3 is CASSLGAGGSTDTQYF. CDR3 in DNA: TGTGCCAGCAGCTTAGGGGCGGGGGGCAGTACAGATACGCAGTATTTT. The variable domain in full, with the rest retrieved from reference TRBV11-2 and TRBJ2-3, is EAGVAQSPRYKIIEKRQSVAFWCNPISGHATLYWYQQILGQGPKLLIQFQNNGVVDDSQLPKDRFSAERLKGVDSTLKIQPAKLEDSAVYLCASSLGAGGSTDTQYFGPGTRLTVL.

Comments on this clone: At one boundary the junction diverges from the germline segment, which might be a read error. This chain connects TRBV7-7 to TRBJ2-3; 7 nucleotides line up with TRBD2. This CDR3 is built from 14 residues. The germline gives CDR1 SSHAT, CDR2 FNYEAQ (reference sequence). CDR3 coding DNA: TGTGCTAGCAGCCCGGACATACTAGCGAATACGCAGTATTTT. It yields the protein CASSPDILANTQYF.

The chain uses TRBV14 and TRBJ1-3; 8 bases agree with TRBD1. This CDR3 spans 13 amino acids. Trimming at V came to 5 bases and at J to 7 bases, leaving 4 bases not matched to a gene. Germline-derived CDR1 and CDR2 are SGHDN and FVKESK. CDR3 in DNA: TGTGCCAGCAGCTTCCGGGACAGGAACACCATATATTTT. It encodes CASSFRDRNTIYF.

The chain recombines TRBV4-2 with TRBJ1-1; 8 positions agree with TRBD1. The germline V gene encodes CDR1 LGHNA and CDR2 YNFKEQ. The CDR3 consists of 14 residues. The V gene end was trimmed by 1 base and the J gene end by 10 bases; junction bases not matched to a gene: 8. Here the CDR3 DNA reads TGTGCCAGCAGCCAAGCAAGGGACAGGCCTTTAGCTTTCTTT. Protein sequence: CASSQARDRPLAFF.

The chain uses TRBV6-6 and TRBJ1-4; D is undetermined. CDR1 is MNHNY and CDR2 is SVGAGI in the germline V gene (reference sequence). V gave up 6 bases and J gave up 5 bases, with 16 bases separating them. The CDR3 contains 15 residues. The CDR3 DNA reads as TGTGCCAGCAGATCTACCGGGTACTTGAATGAAAAACTGTTTTTT. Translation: CASRSTGYLNEKLFF.

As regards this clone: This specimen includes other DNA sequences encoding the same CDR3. The CDR3 sequence is CASSMGQGNQPQHF. CDR3 in DNA: TGTGCCAGTAGTATGGGACAGGGGAATCAGCCCCAGCATTTT. V usage is TRBV19 and J usage is TRBJ1-5; 10 bases are a match to TRBD1. Germline V gene data show CDR1 as LNHDA and CDR2 as SQIVND (reference sequence). The CDR3 has 14 amino acids. Losses at the gene ends were 3 bases for V and 4 bases for J; bases not matched to a gene: 0.

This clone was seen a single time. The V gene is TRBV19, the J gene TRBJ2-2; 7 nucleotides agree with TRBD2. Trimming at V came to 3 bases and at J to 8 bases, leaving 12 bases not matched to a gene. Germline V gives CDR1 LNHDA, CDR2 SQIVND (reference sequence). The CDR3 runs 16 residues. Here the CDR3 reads CASSIILAAPQGELFF. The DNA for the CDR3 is TGTGCCAGTAGTATTATTCTAGCGGCCCCTCAGGGGGAGCTGTTTTTT.

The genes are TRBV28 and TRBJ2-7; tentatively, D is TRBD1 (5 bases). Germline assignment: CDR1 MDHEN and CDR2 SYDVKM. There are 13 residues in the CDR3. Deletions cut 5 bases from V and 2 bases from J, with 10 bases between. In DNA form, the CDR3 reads TGTGCCAGCAGTGCGACAGCGCCCTACGAGCAGTACTTC. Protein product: CASSATAPYEQYF.

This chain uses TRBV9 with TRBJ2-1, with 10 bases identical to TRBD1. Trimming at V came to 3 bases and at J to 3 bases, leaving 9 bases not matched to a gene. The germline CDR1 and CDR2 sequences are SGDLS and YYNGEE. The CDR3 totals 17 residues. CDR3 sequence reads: CASSAGFDRGLYNEQFF. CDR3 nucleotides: TGTGCCAGCAGCGCAGGTTTTGACAGGGGGCTCTACAATGAGCAGTTCTTC.

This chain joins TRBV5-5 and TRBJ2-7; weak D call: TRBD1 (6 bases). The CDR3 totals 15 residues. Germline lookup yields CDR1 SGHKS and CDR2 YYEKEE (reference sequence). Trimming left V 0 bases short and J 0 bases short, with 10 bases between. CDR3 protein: CASSLGQVSSYEQYF. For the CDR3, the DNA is TGTGCCAGCAGCTTGGGACAGGTGAGCTCCTACGAGCAGTACTTC.

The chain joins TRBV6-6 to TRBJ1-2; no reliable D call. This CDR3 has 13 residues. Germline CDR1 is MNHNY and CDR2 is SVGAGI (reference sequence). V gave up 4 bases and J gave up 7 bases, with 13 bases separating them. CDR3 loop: CASSFEGVGGYTF. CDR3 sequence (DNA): TGTGCCAGCAGTTTCGAGGGAGTTGGTGGCTACACCTTC.

In nucleotides, the CDR3 is TGTGCCAGCAGTGAAGGTTGGGGAGGAGAAGATACGCAGTATTTT. Translating it yields CASSEGWGGEDTQYF. This chain links TRBV6-1 with TRBJ2-3; a weak D match, TRBD2 (6 bases). Germline CDR1 MNHNS, CDR2 SASEGT. V was shortened by 1 base and J by 5 bases, with 13 bases between the two germline ends. The CDR3 has 15 amino acids.